The 22 T cell receptor beta chains reported below all come from one sample, sequenced in a study of post-analysis software for immune sequencing data. Findings of the study overall: Four to six TRBV segments were more frequent in patients than controls; TRBV5-6, TRBV5-1 and TRBV20-1 belonged to this group.

For these receptors, no antigen is known. Unique molecular identifiers featured in each of the TCR beta cDNA libraries. TCRdb ran MiXCR on the PCR reads and lists one entry per CDR3 protein. The sample lists 450,000 to 700,000 distinct CDR3 sequences; around 40% were seen once. The sequenced sample was blood. The origin of the receptors is a girl aged 10 to 17 with multiple sclerosis.

This clonotype showed up just once. The chain couples TRBV30 to TRBJ1-2, with D unresolved. This CDR3 is 13 amino acids long. The germline V gene has CDR1 GTSNPN and CDR2 SVGIG (reference sequence). Trimming removed 0 bases at V and 7 bases at J, with 12 bases between. The CDR3 reads CAWSVTTKGGYTF. CDR3 nucleotides: TGTGCCTGGAGTGTAACAACCAAGGGTGGCTACACCTTC.

This clonotype was counted only a few times. The chain uses TRBV5-1 and TRBJ1-2; 9 nucleotides match TRBD1. The trim removed 4 bases at V and 6 bases at J, leaving 7 bases unmatched. The CDR3 spans 14 residues. CDR1 and CDR2 from the germline V gene are SGHRS and YFSETQ. The CDR3 DNA follows: TGCGCCAGCAGCCCCGGGACAGGGCAAGATGGCTACACCTTC. Translating it yields CASSPGTGQDGYTF.

This clonotype came up a few times. The rearrangement uses TRBV5-1 and TRBJ2-7, with 8 bases fitting TRBD2. The trim removed 0 bases at V and 2 bases at J, leaving 7 bases unmatched. CDR1 and CDR2 from the germline V gene are SGHRS and YFSETQ. The CDR3 sequence is 16 residues long. Here the CDR3 DNA reads TGCGCCAGCAGCTTGGCCAGCGCGGGGGGCCCCTACGAGCAGTACTTC. Residues: CASSLASAGGPYEQYF.

Only a few counts were recorded for this clonotype. J is TRBJ2-3 and V is TRBV6-5, with D possibly matching TRBD2 (5 bases). Germline V gene sequence: CDR1 MNHEY, CDR2 SVGAGI. This CDR3 is 13 amino acids long. V was cut by 7 bases and J by 4 bases, with 12 bases left in between. The CDR3 sequence: CASKADSADTQYF. CDR3 nucleotides: TGTGCCAGCAAGGCGGACTCGGCAGATACGCAGTATTTT.

This chain links TRBV20-1 with TRBJ1-1, with 9 bases lining up with TRBD1. This CDR3 is built from 11 residues. The germline V gene encodes CDR1 DFQATT and CDR2 SNEGSKA (reference sequence). V lost 6 bases to trimming and J lost 11 bases; unmatched junction nucleotides: 7. CDR3 protein: CSARQGGGAFF. The CDR3 nucleotides read TGCAGTGCCAGACAGGGGGGAGGGGCTTTCTTT.

This clonotype has more than one count but fewer than ten. The chain links TRBV15 to TRBJ1-2, with D possibly matching TRBD1 (5 bases). This CDR3 is built from 12 residues. Germline V gene lookup returns CDR1 LNHNV and CDR2 YYDKDF (reference sequence). V dropped 0 bases and J dropped 13 bases, with 12 bases sitting between them. CDR3 loop: CATSRDFAGSTF. The CDR3 bases are TGTGCCACCAGCAGAGATTTCGCAGGGAGCACCTTC.

The chain carries TRBV4-1 and TRBJ2-1, with 9 bases aligning to TRBD2. CDR1 is MGHRA, CDR2 YSYEKL, per germline. Germline trimming cut 4 bases from V and 0 bases from J; bases unmatched to any gene: 7. CDR3 size: 17 residues. The CDR3 spells CASSRTLAGVSYNEQFF. CDR3 DNA sequence: TGCGCCAGCAGCCGGACCTTAGCGGGGGTCTCCTACAATGAGCAGTTCTTC.

This clonotype has just a few counts. The chain recombines TRBV5-5 with TRBJ2-1; a possible D gene is TRBD2 (6 bases). The germline gives CDR1 SGHKS, CDR2 YYEKEE (reference sequence). Trimming stripped 4 bases from V and 6 bases from J, with 8 bases between. The CDR3 sequence is 12 residues long. CDR3 sequence (DNA): TGTGCCAGCAGCCTGACTAGCAATGAGCAGTTCTTC. Its translation: CASSLTSNEQFF.

The table lists this clonotype with a few counts. The chain links TRBV20-1 to TRBJ2-3; 7 bases are shared with TRBD2. Germline CDR1 is DFQATT and CDR2 is SNEGSKA (reference sequence). The CDR3 is made up of 16 amino acids. V was clipped by 6 bases and J by 1 base; unmatched bases: 13. CDR3 sequence: CSAISAERGGTDTQYF. The CDR3 nucleotides read TGCAGTGCCATCTCTGCGGAACGGGGGGGCACAGATACGCAGTATTTT.

This chain uses TRBV12-3 or TRBV12-4 with TRBJ2-3, with a possible D match to TRBD1 (6 bases). This CDR3 has 14 amino acids. V was pared by 6 bases and J by 5 bases, with 15 bases between. DNA of the CDR3: TGTGCCAGCAGCGCAGGGACACGCAGAGATACGCAGTATTTT. Its translation: CASSAGTRRDTQYF.

This clonotype was seen only a few times. The CDR3, as DNA: TGCGCCAGCAGTAGTGTGACAGAGCCCCGGCAGTTCTTC. This sequence encodes CASSSVTEPRQFF. J is TRBJ2-1 and V is TRBV5-1; D might be TRBD1 (5 bases). Trimming took 5 bases from V and 12 from J, leaving 18 bases between them. The CDR3 length is 13 residues. Germline-derived CDR1 and CDR2 are SGHRS and YFSETQ.

The chain carries TRBV10-3 and TRBJ2-2; D gene unclear. V was cut by 8 bases and J by 0 bases, with 4 bases left in between. The CDR3 totals 12 residues. Germline values: CDR1 ENHRY, CDR2 SYGVKD. CDR3 coding DNA: TGTGCCATCGCAGCGAACACCGGGGAGCTGTTTTTT. It specifies CAIAANTGELFF.

This clonotype was found many times. The chain employs TRBV4-2 and TRBJ2-1; 9 nucleotides match TRBD2. Per germline, CDR1 LGHNA and CDR2 YNFKEQ. This CDR3 region has 16 residues. Trimming took 1 base from V and 4 from J; bases not matched to a gene: 5. The CDR3 spells CASSQGAGGIYNEQFF. For the CDR3, the DNA is TGTGCCAGCAGCCAAGGGGCGGGAGGGATTTACAATGAGCAGTTCTTC.

The CDR3 here is CASSFTGGAGAFF. The CDR3, as DNA: TGTGCCAGCAGCTTCACAGGGGGCGCTGGGGCTTTCTTT. The chain employs TRBV5-5 and TRBJ1-1, with 9 positions matching TRBD1. This CDR3 region has 13 residues. Germline V lookup: CDR1 SGHKS, CDR2 YYEKEE (reference sequence). The V and J ends lost 2 bases and 11 bases, in that order; junction bases with no gene match: 7.

The chain carries TRBV20-1 and TRBJ2-7; the D gene is possibly TRBD1 (6 bases). Germline values: CDR1 DFQATT, CDR2 SNEGSKA (reference sequence). The ends were cut back, 5 bases at V and 1 base at J, with 12 bases in the middle. This CDR3 comprises 13 residues. The CDR3 DNA reads as TGCAGTGCTTCAACAGGGTTTTCCTACGAGCAGTACTTC. This sequence encodes CSASTGFSYEQYF.

The chain uses TRBV7-9 and TRBJ2-7, with D possibly matching TRBD1 (5 bases). The CDR3 consists of 13 residues. The ends were cut back, 3 bases at V and 2 bases at J, with 8 bases in the middle. Germline CDR1 reads SEHNR; CDR2 reads FQNEAQ (reference sequence). The CDR3 loop reads CASSFGAPYEQYF. The DNA for the CDR3 is TGTGCCAGCAGCTTTGGGGCCCCCTACGAGCAGTACTTC.

The rearrangement uses TRBV10-3 and TRBJ2-5; D ambiguous. Trimming stripped 5 bases from V and 3 bases from J, with 10 bases between. The germline V gene has CDR1 ENHRY and CDR2 SYGVKD. The CDR3 spans 13 residues. CDR3 region: CAISTDREETQYF. As DNA, the CDR3 is TGTGCCATCAGTACGGACCGAGAAGAGACCCAGTACTTC.

This clonotype was picked up a small number of times. The J gene is TRBJ2-1, the V gene TRBV24-1; 7 nucleotides agree with TRBD2. CDR1 KGHDR and CDR2 SFDVKD come from the germline V gene. The V gene end was trimmed by 4 bases and the J gene end by 8 bases; junction bases not matched to a gene: 10. The CDR3 length is 15 residues. The CDR3 coding sequence is TGTGCCACCAGTGACCGGGACTATGGGGGGGATGAGCAGTTCTTC. Translated: CATSDRDYGGDEQFF.

Comments on this clonotype: One end of the junction is discordant with germline, which a read error may explain. The chain employs TRBV12-3 or TRBV12-4 and TRBJ2-7; D remains unclear. The CDR3 has 12 amino acids. CDR3 bases: TGTGCCAGTAGTTTACGGGTTAACGAGCAGTACTTC. As protein: CASSLRVNEQYF.

This chain uses TRBV10-3 with TRBJ1-5, with TRBD1 as a possible D gene (5 bases). CDR1 and CDR2 from the germline V gene are ENHRY and SYGVKD. This CDR3 has 14 residues. Trimming cost V 6 bases and J 3 bases, with 12 bases left between them. CDR3 protein: CAIRDPGTNQPQHF. The CDR3 nucleotides read TGTGCCATCAGAGACCCAGGGACCAATCAGCCCCAGCATTTT.

Here the CDR3 reads CASTLGRGDEQYF. In DNA form, the CDR3 reads TGTGCCAGCACCCTGGGCAGGGGGGACGAGCAGTACTTC. The chain carries TRBV5-5 and TRBJ2-7; D is possibly TRBD1 (7 bases). V dropped 6 bases and J dropped 5 bases, with 15 bases sitting between them. This CDR3 is built from 13 residues. Germline CDR1 SGHKS, CDR2 YYEKEE (reference sequence). Based on the CDR3 plus reference TRBV5-5 and TRBJ2-7, the full variable domain is DAGVTQSPTHLIKTRGQQVTLRCSPISGHKSVSWYQQVLGQGPQFIFQYYEKEERGRGNFPDRFSARQFPNYSSELNVNALLLGDSALYLCASTLGRGDEQYFGPGTRLTVT.

In this sample, this clonotype turned up a few times. The chain employs TRBV10-3 and TRBJ1-1; TRBD1 aligns across 7 bases. Germline-derived CDR1 and CDR2 are ENHRY and SYGVKD. This CDR3 spans 14 amino acids. V lost 2 bases to trimming and J lost 5 bases; unmatched junction nucleotides: 5. CDR3 nucleotides: TGTGCCATCAGTGAGAGAGGGGGCGTAACTGAAGCTTTCTTT. It encodes CAISERGGVTEAFF.